This TCR beta chain was sequenced during a study of blood T cell repertoires in COVID-19. Patients in Seattle were enrolled during active infection, then followed longitudinally. Germline V gives CDR1 SNHLY, CDR2 FYNNEI. This CDR3 is 15 amino acids long. The trim removed 7 bases at V and 4 bases at J, leaving 11 bases unmatched. In the original processing: The assay estimated nucleated cells by amplifying reference gene primers. Profiling relied on immunoSEQ multiplex PCR, and the TCRdb table lists in-frame clones only, not all of them. That table furnishes V, J and clone size, whereas the DNA furnished D and trimming. The sample lists 150,000 to 200,000 clones, around 75% occurring once.

The source is a woman aged 40 to 50 with COVID-19, enrolled during active disease. Sequenced sample: peripheral blood. The rearrangement joins TRBV2 to TRBJ2-5, with 8 bases identical to TRBD1. In nucleotides, the CDR3 is TGTGCCAGCAACCCAGGGGGCGCATGGGGAGAGACCCAGTACTTC. The encoded protein is CASNPGGAWGETQYF.